The sequence of this TCR beta chain was determined in a study of technical replicates of blood from a few donors. V lost 1 base and J lost 4, with 15 bases in between. Germline CDR1 and CDR2: GTSNPN and SVGIG (reference sequence). The length of the CDR3 is 15 residues. TCRdb keeps only in-frame clones here, not all; method: immunoSEQ multiplex PCR. This sample carries approximately 53,000 clones, 90% to 97% of them seen once, and the ten largest clones take 0.39%. Material for sequencing was T cells isolated from PBMCs. The chain employs TRBV30 and TRBJ2-3; D may be TRBD1 (5 bases). The source of this sequence is a human donor in good health. The CDR3 sequence: CAWSDQGVRADTQYF. DNA of the CDR3: TGTGCCTGGAGTGACCAAGGGGTACGAGCAGATACGCAGTATTTT.